A single T cell receptor beta chain is shown here with its context. Its antigen is unknown. These data originate in a study of T cells in Graves' hyperthyroidism and ophthalmopathy. Amplification of TCR beta CDR3 regions was performed using RNA transcripts as template. HTBI primers were the set used in a first-round RT-PCR of the TCR CDR3. One entry per CDR3 protein results from TCRdb running MiXCR on the multiplex PCR reads. The sample records 600,000 or so distinct CDR3 sequences, about 17% being singletons. This CDR3 is 14 amino acids long. Germline V gene lookup returns CDR1 PRHDT and CDR2 FYEKMQ (reference sequence). V lost 5 bases and J lost 7; bases outside the gene matches: 11. Findings and limits, study-wide: Blood held most thyroid clonotypes expanded above 0.001 frequency.

The specimen was blood. This rearrangement joins TRBV13 to TRBJ2-7; 7 positions agree with TRBD1. The TCR originated in a woman in her 30s with Graves' hyperthyroidism. CDR3 nucleotides: TGTGCCAGCAGCCCCTCCGAGGGGGCGGGTGAGCAGTACTTC. Its translation is CASSPSEGAGEQYF.